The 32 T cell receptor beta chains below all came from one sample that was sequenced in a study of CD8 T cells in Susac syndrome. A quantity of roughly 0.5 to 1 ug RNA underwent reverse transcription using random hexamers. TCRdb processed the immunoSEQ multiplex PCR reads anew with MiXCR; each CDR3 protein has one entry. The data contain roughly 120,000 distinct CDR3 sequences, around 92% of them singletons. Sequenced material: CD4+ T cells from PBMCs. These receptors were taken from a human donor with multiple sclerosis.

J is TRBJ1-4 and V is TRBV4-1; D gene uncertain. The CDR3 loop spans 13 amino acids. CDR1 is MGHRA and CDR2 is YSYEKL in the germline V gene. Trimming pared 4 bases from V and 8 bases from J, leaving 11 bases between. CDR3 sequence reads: CASSLLPGEKLFF. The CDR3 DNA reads TGCGCCAGCAGCCTCCTTCCGGGCGAAAAACTGTTTTTT.

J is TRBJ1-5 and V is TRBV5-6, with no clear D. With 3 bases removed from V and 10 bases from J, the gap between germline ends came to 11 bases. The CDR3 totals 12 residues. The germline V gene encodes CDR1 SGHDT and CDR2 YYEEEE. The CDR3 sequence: CASSSQTTPQHF. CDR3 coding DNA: TGTGCCAGCAGCTCCCAAACCACCCCCCAGCATTTT.

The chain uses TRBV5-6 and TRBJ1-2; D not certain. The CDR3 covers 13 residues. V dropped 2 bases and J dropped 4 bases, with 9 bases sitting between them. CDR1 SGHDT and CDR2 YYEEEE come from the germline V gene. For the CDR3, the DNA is TGTGCCAGCAGCTTCGCGGAGCCCTATGGCTACACCTTC. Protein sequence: CASSFAEPYGYTF.

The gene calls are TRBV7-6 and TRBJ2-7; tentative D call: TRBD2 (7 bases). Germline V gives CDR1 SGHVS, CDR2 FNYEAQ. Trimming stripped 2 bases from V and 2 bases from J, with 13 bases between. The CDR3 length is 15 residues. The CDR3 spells CASSLKQGGAYEQYF. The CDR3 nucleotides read TGTGCCAGCAGCTTAAAACAGGGAGGGGCCTACGAGCAGTACTTC. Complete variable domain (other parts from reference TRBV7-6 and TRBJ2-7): GAGVSQSPRYKVTKRGQDVALRCDPISGHVSLYWYRQALGQGPEFLTYFNYEAQQDKSGLPNDRFSAERPEGSISTLTIQRTEQRDSAMYRCASSLKQGGAYEQYFGPGTRLTVT.

CDR3: CASSEQRDTTYEQYF. In DNA, the CDR3 is TGTGCCAGCAGTGAACAAAGGGACACTACCTACGAGCAGTACTTC. The chain employs TRBV6-1 and TRBJ2-7; D possibly corresponds to TRBD1 (6 bases). This CDR3 contains 15 residues. V was cut by 2 bases and J by 2 bases, with 13 bases left in between. Germline CDR1 and CDR2: MNHNS and SASEGT.

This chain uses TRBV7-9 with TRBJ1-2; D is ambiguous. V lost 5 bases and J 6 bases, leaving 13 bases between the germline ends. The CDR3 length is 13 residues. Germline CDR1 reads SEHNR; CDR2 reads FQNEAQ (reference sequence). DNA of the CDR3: TGTGCCAGCAGCCCCGAGGCTCATAATGGCTACACCTTC. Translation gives CASSPEAHNGYTF.

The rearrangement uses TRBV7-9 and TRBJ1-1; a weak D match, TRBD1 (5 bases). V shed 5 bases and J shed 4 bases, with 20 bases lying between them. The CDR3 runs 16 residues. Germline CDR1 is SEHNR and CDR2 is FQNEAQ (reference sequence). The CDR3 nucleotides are TGTGCCAGCAGCCCATCGCCACCTTGGGGCGGCACTGAAGCTTTCTTT. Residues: CASSPSPPWGGTEAFF.

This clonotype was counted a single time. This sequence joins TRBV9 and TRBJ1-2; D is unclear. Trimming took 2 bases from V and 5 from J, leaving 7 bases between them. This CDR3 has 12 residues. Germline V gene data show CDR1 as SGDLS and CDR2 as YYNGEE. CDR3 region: CASSVDGYGYTF. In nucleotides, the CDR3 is TGTGCCAGCAGCGTTGATGGGTATGGCTACACCTTC.

CDR3 region: CASSEEETQYF. CDR3 DNA: TGTGCCAGCAGTGAGGAAGAGACCCAGTACTTC. The chain recombines TRBV2 with TRBJ2-5; D is unclear. CDR3 size: 11 residues. CDR1 is SNHLY, CDR2 FYNNEI, per germline. V was pared by 3 bases and J by 3 bases, with 2 bases between. The entire variable domain, with the rest obtained from reference TRBV2 and TRBJ2-5, is as follows: EPEVTQTPSHQVTQMGQEVILRCVPISNHLYFYWYRQILGQKVEFLVSFYNNEISEKSEIFDDQFSVERPDGSNFTLKIRSTKLEDSAMYFCASSEEETQYFGPGTRLLVL.

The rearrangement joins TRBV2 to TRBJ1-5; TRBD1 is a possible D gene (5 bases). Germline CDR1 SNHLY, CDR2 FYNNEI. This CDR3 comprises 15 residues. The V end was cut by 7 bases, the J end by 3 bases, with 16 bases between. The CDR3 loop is CASTKDGQLNQPQHF. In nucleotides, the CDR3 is TGTGCCAGCACCAAAGACGGACAACTCAATCAGCCCCAGCATTTT.

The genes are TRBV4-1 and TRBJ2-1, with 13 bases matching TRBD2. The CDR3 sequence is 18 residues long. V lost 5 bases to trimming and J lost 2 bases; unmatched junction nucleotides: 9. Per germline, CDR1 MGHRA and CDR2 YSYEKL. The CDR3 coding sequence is TGCGCCAGCAGCGCCCGACTAGCGGGGGGACCTCCCTACAATGAGCAGTTCTTC. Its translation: CASSARLAGGPPYNEQFF.

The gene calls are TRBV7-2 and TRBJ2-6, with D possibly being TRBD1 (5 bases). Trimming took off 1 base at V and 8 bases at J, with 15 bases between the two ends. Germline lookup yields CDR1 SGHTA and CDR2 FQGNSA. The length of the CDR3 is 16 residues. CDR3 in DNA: TGTGCCAGCAGCTTAGGTTTATCAGGGTGGTCCAACGTCCTGACTTTC. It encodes CASSLGLSGWSNVLTF. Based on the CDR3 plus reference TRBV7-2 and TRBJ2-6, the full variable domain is GAGVSQSPSNKVTEKGKDVELRCDPISGHTALYWYRQSLGQGLEFLIYFQGNSAPDKSGLPSDRFSAERTGGSVSTLTIQRTQQEDSAVYLCASSLGLSGWSNVLTFGAGSRLTVL.

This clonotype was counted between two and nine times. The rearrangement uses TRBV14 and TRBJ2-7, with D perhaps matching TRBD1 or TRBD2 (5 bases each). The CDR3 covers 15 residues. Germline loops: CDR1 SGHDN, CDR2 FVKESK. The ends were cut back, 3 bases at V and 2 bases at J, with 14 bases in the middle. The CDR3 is CASSHRRDVTYEQYF. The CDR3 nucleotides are TGTGCCAGCAGCCATCGACGGGACGTTACCTACGAGCAGTACTTC. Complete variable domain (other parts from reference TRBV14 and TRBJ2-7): EAGVTQFPSHSVIEKGQTVTLRCDPISGHDNLYWYRRVMGKEIKFLLHFVKESKQDESGMPNNRFLAERTGGTYSTLKVQPAELEDSGVYFCASSHRRDVTYEQYFGPGTRLTVT.

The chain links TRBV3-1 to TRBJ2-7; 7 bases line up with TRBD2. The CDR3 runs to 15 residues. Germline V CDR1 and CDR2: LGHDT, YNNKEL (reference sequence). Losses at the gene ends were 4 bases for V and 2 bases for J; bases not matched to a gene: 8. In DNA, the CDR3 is TGTGCCAGCAGCCCGGGGACTACCCACACCTACGAGCAGTACTTC. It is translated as CASSPGTTHTYEQYF.

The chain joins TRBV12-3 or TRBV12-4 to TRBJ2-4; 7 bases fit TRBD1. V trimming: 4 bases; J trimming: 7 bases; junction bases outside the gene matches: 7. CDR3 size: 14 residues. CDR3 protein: CASSSTGMANIQYF. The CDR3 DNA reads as TGTGCCAGCAGTTCGACAGGGATGGCGAACATTCAGTACTTC.

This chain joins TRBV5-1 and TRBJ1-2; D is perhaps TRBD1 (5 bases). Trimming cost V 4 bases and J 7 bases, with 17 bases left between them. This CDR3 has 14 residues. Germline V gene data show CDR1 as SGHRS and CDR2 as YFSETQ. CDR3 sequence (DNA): TGCGCCAGCAGCCCCGGAGAGGGGTGGGTTGGCTACACCTTC. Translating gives CASSPGEGWVGYTF.

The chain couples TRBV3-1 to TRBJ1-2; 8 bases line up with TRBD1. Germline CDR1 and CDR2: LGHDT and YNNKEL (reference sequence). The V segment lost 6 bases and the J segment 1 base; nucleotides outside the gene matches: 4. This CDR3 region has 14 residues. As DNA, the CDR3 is TGTGCCAGCAGACTACAGGGGGTTAACTATGGCTACACCTTC. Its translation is CASRLQGVNYGYTF.

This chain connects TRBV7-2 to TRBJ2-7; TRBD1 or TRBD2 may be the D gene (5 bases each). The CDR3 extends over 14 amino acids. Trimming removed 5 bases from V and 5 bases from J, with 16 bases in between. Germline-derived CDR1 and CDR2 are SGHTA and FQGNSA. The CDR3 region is CASSPGASRDEQYF. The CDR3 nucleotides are TGTGCCAGCAGCCCCGGGGCTTCCCGGGACGAGCAGTACTTC.

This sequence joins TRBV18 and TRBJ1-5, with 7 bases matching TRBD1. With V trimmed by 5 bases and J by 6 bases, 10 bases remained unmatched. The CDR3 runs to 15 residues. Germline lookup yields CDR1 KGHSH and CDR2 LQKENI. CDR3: CASSSMTGQGQPQHF. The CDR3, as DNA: TGTGCCAGCTCATCGATGACAGGGCAGGGTCAGCCCCAGCATTTT.

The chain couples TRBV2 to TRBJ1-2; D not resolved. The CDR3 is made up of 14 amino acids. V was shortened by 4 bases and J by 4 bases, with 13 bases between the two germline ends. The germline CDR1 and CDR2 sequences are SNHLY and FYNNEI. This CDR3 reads CASSGTGGSYGYTF. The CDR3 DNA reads TGTGCCAGCAGTGGGACCGGCGGTAGCTATGGCTACACCTTC.

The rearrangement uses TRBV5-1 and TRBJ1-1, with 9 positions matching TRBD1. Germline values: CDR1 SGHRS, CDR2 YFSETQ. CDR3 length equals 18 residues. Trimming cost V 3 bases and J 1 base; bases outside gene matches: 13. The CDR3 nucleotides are TGCGCCAGCAGCTGGGCCGGGGGACAGGGCCTATGGAACACTGAAGCTTTCTTT. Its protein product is CASSWAGGQGLWNTEAFF.

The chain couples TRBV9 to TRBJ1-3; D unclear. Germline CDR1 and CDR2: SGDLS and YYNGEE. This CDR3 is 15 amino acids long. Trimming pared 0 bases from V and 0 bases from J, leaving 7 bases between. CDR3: CASSVAPSSGNTIYF. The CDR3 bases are TGTGCCAGCAGCGTAGCCCCCAGCTCTGGAAACACCATATATTTT. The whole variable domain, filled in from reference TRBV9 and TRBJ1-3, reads DSGVTQTPKHLITATGQRVTLRCSPRSGDLSVYWYQQSLDQGLQFLIQYYNGEERAKGNILERFSAQQFPDLHSELNLSSLELGDSALYFCASSVAPSSGNTIYFGEGSWLTVV.

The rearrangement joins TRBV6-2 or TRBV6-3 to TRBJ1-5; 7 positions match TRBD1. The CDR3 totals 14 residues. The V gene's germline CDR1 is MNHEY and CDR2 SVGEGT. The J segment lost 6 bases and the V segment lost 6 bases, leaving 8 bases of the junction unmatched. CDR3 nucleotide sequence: TGTGCCAGCAGATCGGGACAGCCAACTCAGCCCCAGCATTTT. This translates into CASRSGQPTQPQHF.

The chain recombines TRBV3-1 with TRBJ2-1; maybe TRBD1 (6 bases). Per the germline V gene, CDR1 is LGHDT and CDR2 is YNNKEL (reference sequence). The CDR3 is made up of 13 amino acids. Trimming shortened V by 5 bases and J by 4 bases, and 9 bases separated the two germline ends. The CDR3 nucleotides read TGTGCCAGCAGCTCTCAGGGGTACAATGAGCAGTTCTTC. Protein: CASSSQGYNEQFF.

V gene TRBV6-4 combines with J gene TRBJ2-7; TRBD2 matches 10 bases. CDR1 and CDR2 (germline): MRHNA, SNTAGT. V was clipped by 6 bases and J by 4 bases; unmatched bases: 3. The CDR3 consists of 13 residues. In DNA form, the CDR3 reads TGTGCCAGCAGCACTAGCGGGGCTTACGAGCAGTACTTC. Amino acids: CASSTSGAYEQYF.

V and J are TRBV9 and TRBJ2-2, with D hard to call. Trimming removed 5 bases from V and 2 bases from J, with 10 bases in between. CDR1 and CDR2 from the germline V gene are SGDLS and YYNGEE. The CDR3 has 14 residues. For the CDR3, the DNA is TGTGCCAGCAGACCTAACCCCAACACCGGGGAGCTGTTTTTT. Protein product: CASRPNPNTGELFF.

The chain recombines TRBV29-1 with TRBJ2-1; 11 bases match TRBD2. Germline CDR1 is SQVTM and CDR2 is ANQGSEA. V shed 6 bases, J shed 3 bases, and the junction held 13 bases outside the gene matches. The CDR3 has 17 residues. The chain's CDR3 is CSVGTLAGGTFYNEQFF. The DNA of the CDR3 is TGCAGCGTCGGAACCCTAGCGGGGGGCACTTTCTACAATGAGCAGTTCTTC.

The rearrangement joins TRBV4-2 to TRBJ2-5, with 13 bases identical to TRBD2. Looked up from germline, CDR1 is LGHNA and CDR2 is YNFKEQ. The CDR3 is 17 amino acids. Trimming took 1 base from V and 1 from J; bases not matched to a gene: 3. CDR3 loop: CASSQGTSGGPQETQYF. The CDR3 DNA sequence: TGTGCCAGCAGCCAAGGGACTAGCGGGGGCCCCCAAGAGACCCAGTACTTC.

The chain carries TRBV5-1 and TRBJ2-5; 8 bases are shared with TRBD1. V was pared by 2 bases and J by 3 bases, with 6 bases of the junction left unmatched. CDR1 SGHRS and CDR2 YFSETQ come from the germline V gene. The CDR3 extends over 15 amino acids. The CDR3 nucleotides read TGCGCCAGCAGCTTTTTCCCGGGACAGGAAGAGACCCAGTACTTC. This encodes CASSFFPGQEETQYF.

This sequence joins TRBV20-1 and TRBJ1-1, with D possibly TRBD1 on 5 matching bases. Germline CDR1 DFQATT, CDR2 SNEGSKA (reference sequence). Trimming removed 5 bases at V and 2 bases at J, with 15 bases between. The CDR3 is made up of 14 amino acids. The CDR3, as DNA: TGCAGTGCTCCGACCAGGGAAGGAAACACTGAAGCTTTCTTT. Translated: CSAPTREGNTEAFF.

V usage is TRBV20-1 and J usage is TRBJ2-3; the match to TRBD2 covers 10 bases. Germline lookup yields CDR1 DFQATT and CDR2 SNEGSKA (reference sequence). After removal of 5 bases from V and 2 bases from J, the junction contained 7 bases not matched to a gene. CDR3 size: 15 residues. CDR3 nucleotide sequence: TGCAGTGCTGCCCGGACTAGCGGTCACACAGATACGCAGTATTTT. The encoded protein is CSAARTSGHTDTQYF.

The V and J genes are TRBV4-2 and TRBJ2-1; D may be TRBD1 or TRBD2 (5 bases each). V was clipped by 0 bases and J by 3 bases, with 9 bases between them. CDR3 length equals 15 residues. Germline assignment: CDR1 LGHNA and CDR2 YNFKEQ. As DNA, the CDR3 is TGTGCCAGCAGCCAAGAAGGGACGTACTACAATGAGCAGTTCTTC. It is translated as CASSQEGTYYNEQFF.